A selection of T cell receptor beta chains follows, all from one sample in a study of molecular identifiers for immune sequencing clone quantification. TCRdb independently ran MiXCR on the PCR reads; one entry per CDR3 protein. The sample shows 88,000 or so distinct CDR3 sequences, approximately 22% of them seen only once. The sample comprised naive CD8+ T cells from blood, with Jurkat cell RNA spiked in. The receptors originated from a human donor in good health. Some libraries in this study had Jurkat cell RNA spiked in. Each CDR3 is given with its conserved first and last residue. Fields, in order: clone size, V gene, J gene, D gene, CDR3 DNA, CDR3 protein. D genes are given only for firm matches. Size tells how often a clone was seen (once, few, many) or the class of an expanded clone, and some rows leave it out.

>many|TRBV7-9|TRBJ2-2|NA
TGTGCCAGCAGTACCCCTGTGGGCGGGCGAAGGGACACCGGGGAGCTGTTTTTT
CASSTPVGGRRDTGELFF
>many|TRBV4-2|TRBJ2-5|NA
TGTGCCAGCAGCCAAGACTGGGGGGCCCTCAGCGAGACCCAGTACTTC
CASSQDWGALSETQYF
>many|TRBV4-2|TRBJ2-7|NA
TGTGCCAGCAGCCAAGATTGGGGGAGCTACGAGCAGTACTTC
CASSQDWGSYEQYF
>few|TRBV4-1|TRBJ2-1|NA
TGCGCCAGCAGCCAAGATAGAGGAATGTACAATGAGCAGTTCTTC
CASSQDRGMYNEQFF
>many|TRBV6-6|TRBJ2-3|TRBD2
TGTGCCAGCAGTTACACGATAAGTGGGGGGGGGTATTTT
CASSYTISGGGYF
>few|TRBV27|TRBJ2-7|NA
TGTGCCAGCAGCCTCCACGGAGGTAGGGAGGGGGTATACGAGCAGTACTTC
CASSLHGGREGVYEQYF
>few|TRBV12-3/TRBV12-4|TRBJ2-6|NA
TGTGCCAGCACCCAGGGATCTGGGGCCAACGTCCTGACTTTC
CASTQGSGANVLTF
>NA|TRBV12-3/TRBV12-4|TRBJ2-3|NA
TGTGCAAGCAGCTTAGGGGGGGGGCGAGGTCAAAACACCTTGTACTTT
CASSLGGGRGQNTLYF
>many|TRBV9|TRBJ2-3|TRBD2
TGTGCCAGCAGCGTAGGCGGGGGGAGCACAGATACGCAGTATTTT
CASSVGGGSTDTQYF
>many|TRBV14|TRBJ1-1|TRBD1
TGTGCCAGCAGCCAAGCAGGGGGAGAAGCTTTCTTT
CASSQAGGEAFF
>many|TRBV19|TRBJ2-3|NA
TGTGCCAGTACGGTAGGCGTCGGAAGCACAGATACGCAGTATTTT
CASTVGVGSTDTQYF
>many|TRBV20-1|TRBJ1-1|NA
TGCAGTGCCAGAACGGTCACTGAAGCTTTCTTT
CSARTVTEAFF
>many|TRBV30|TRBJ2-3|NA
TGTGCCTGGAGTGTCCTCGTTACAGATACGCAGTATTTT
CAWSVLVTDTQYF
>many|TRBV6-2/TRBV6-3|TRBJ2-3|NA
TGTGCCAGCAGTTACCCTCCTGCGCAGTATTTT
CASSYPPAQYF
>NA|TRBV30|TRBJ2-7|TRBD2
TGTGCCTGGAGTGTTCAGCGGGGGAGCACCTACGAGCAGTACTTC
CAWSVQRGSTYEQYF
>few|TRBV6-1|TRBJ2-1|NA
TGTGCCAGCAGTCGGGACACCAACAATGAGCAGTTCTTC
CASSRDTNNEQFF
>many|TRBV27|TRBJ2-7|TRBD2
TGTGCCAGCGGTACGACTAGCGGGAGTTACGAGCAGTACTTC
CASGTTSGSYEQYF
>many|TRBV29-1|TRBJ1-2|TRBD1
TGCAGCGTTGAGGGACAGAGCTATGGCTACACCTTC
CSVEGQSYGYTF
>many|TRBV6-5|TRBJ1-4|NA
TGTGCCAGCAGCGGAGGAGACAGCGACGTTTGGAAACTGTTTTTT
CASSGGDSDVWKLFF
>many|TRBV7-9|TRBJ2-3|NA
TGTGCCAGCAGCTTTAGCGCGGACACAGATACGCAGTATTTT
CASSFSADTDTQYF
>NA|TRBV11-2|TRBJ2-7|NA
TGTGCCAGCAGCCTCACCCGGGGCGAGCAGTACTTC
CASSLTRGEQYF
>many|TRBV10-2|TRBJ1-1|TRBD1
TGCGCCAGCAGTGAGCTAGGACAGGGATGGACTGAAGCTTTCTTT
CASSELGQGWTEAFF
>many|TRBV6-1|TRBJ2-7|NA
TGTGCCAGCAGCATGGGGGGTGGGGAGCAGTACTTC
CASSMGGGEQYF
>many|TRBV28|TRBJ2-7|NA
TGTGCCAGCAGTGCGGGCCAAGACTTCGGTAGGCAGTACTTC
CASSAGQDFGRQYF
>NA|TRBV14|TRBJ2-1|TRBD2
TGTGCCAGCAGCCAAAGGCCCCTAGCGGGTTACAATGAGCAGTTCTTC
CASSQRPLAGYNEQFF
>few|TRBV4-3|TRBJ1-3|TRBD1
TGCGCCAGCAGCCACGATTGGACAGGCTCTGGAAACACCATATATTTT
CASSHDWTGSGNTIYF
>many|TRBV7-9|TRBJ2-7|TRBD2
TGTGCCAGCAGCTTAGCAGGGACTAGCGGGGAGCAGTACTTC
CASSLAGTSGEQYF
>few|TRBV20-1|TRBJ2-7|NA
TGCAGTGCCTCGGACGAGGGTTACTACGAGCAGTACTTC
CSASDEGYYEQYF
>NA|TRBV2|TRBJ1-2|NA
TGTGCCAGCAGTGAACCGAACCCCTATGGCTACACCTTC
CASSEPNPYGYTF
>NA|TRBV7-3|TRBJ2-1|NA
TGTGCCAGCAGCTTATCCGCCCCGGCAAGCTCCTACAATGAGCAGTTCTTC
CASSLSAPASSYNEQFF
>many|TRBV29-1|TRBJ2-2|TRBD2
TGCAGCGCCATAGCGGGAGGGAAGAACACCGGGGAGCTGTTTTTT
CSAIAGGKNTGELFF
>few|TRBV6-5|TRBJ1-1|NA
TGTGCCAGCAGTTACGCCCGGAGCACTGAAGCTTTCTTT
CASSYARSTEAFF
>many|TRBV20-1|TRBJ2-5|NA
TGCAGTGCTAGTCGAGGGGGAGTTGTACCAGAGACCCAGTACTTC
CSASRGGVVPETQYF
>many|TRBV6-6|TRBJ2-3|NA
TGTGCCAGCAGTTACATCGGTCGTACGGGAGATACGCAGTATTTT
CASSYIGRTGDTQYF
>many|TRBV7-7|TRBJ2-5|TRBD1
TGTGCCAGCAGCTTGAGCCCCGACAGGGGCCAAGAGACCCAGTACTTC
CASSLSPDRGQETQYF
>many|TRBV29-1|TRBJ1-6|NA
TGCAGCGTTGGGCGGGCAGGCCCAAATTCACCCCTCCACTTT
CSVGRAGPNSPLHF
>NA|TRBV12-3/TRBV12-4|TRBJ1-4|NA
TGTGCCAGCAGTTCCACCTTAGTCTTGTCTGAACTGTTTTTT
CASSSTLVLSELFF
>few|TRBV18|TRBJ2-2|NA
TGTGCCAGCTCACCTGCCCTTCAAACGCACAGGGAGCTGTTTTTT
CASSPALQTHRELFF
>many|TRBV20-1|TRBJ2-7|NA
TGCAGTGCTCTCGGGTCCCTCCAACTTACCTACGAGCAGTACTTC
CSALGSLQLTYEQYF
>many|TRBV19|TRBJ1-1|NA
TGTGCCAGCCAGACGGGGAGCCTCGAAGCTTTCTTT
CASQTGSLEAFF
>NA|TRBV5-4|TRBJ2-7|NA
TGTGCCAGCAAACTGGCCGGGAGACAAACCTACGAGCAGTACTTC
CASKLAGRQTYEQYF
>many|TRBV3-1|TRBJ2-7|NA
TGTGCCAGCAGCCAAGATTTGGTAACCGAGCAGTACTTC
CASSQDLVTEQYF
>NA|TRBV4-3|TRBJ2-1|TRBD1
TGCGCCAGCAGCCAAGGGACAGGGTCGAGTAATGAGCAGTTCTTC
CASSQGTGSSNEQFF
>few|TRBV24-1|TRBJ2-3|NA
TGTGCCACCGCTTCGGGGTTGGGGACAGATACGCAGTATTTT
CATASGLGTDTQYF
>many|TRBV6-5|TRBJ2-1|NA
TGTGCCAGCTCCCGAGGGAATGAGCAGTTCTTC
CASSRGNEQFF